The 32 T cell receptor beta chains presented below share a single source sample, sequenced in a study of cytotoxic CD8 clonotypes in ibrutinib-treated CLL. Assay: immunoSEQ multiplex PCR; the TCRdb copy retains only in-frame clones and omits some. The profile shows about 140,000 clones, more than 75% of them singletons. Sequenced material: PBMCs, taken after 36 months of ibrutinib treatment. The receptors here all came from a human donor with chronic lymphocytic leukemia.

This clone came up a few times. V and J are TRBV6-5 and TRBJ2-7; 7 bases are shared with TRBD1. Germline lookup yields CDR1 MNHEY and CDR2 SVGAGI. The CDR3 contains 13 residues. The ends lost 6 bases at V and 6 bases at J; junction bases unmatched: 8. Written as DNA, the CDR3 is TGTGCCAGCAGACGTAACAGGGGAAGCGAGCAGTACTTC. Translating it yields CASRRNRGSEQYF.

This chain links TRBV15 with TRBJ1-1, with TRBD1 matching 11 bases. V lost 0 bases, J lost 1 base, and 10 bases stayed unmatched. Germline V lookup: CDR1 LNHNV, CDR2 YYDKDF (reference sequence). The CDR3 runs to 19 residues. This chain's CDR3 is CATSRDWTGGKRKNTEAFF. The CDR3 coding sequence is TGTGCCACCAGCAGAGATTGGACAGGGGGCAAAAGGAAGAACACTGAAGCTTTCTTT.

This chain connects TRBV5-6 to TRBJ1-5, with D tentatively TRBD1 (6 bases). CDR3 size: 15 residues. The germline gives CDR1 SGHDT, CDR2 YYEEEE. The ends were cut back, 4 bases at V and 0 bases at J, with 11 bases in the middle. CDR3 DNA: TGTGCCAGCAGCAGTACAGGGTATAGCAATCAGCCCCAGCATTTT. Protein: CASSSTGYSNQPQHF.

CDR3 loop: CASSQVGQRGRGTQYF. The CDR3 DNA reads TGCGCCAGCAGCCAAGTAGGTCAGCGGGGACGAGGGACCCAGTACTTC. J is TRBJ2-5 and V is TRBV4-1; 7 nucleotides line up with TRBD2. The CDR3 length is 16 residues. Unmatched junction bases numbered 12, after V lost 1 base and J lost 7 bases. In germline, CDR1 is MGHRA, CDR2 YSYEKL.

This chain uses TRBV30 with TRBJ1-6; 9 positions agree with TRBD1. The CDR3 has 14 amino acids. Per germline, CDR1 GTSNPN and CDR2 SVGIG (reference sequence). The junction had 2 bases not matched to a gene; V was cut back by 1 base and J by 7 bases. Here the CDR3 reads CAWSGGQGNSPLHF. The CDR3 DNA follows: TGTGCCTGGAGTGGGGGACAGGGAAATTCACCCCTCCACTTT.

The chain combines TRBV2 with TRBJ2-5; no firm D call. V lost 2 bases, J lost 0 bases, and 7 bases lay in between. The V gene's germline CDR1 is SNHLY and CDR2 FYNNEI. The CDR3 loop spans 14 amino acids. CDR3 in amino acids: CASSENSHQETQYF. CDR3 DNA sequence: TGTGCCAGCAGTGAAAACAGTCACCAAGAGACCCAGTACTTC.

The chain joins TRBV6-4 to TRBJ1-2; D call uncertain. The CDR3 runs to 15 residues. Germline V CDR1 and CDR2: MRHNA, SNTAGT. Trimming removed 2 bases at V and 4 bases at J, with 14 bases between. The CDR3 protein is CASSDEAGAFYGYTF. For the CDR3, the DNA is TGTGCCAGCAGTGACGAGGCAGGAGCGTTCTATGGCTACACCTTC.

CDR3 amino acids: CASSLGGRGNGEQYF. In nucleotides, the CDR3 is TGTGCCAGCAGCTTGGGTGGCAGGGGAAACGGCGAGCAGTACTTC. The V call is TRBV5-6, the J call TRBJ2-7; D is possibly TRBD1 (6 bases). V shed 0 bases and J shed 6 bases, with 16 bases lying between them. CDR1 is SGHDT, CDR2 YYEEEE, per germline. CDR3 length equals 15 residues. Filled out from reference TRBV5-6 and TRBJ2-7, the complete variable domain reads DAGVTQSPTHLIKTRGQQVTLRCSPKSGHDTVSWYQQALGQGPQFIFQYYEEEERQRGNFPDRFSGHQFPNYSSELNVNALLLGDSALYLCASSLGGRGNGEQYFGPGTRLTVT.

The chain's CDR3 is CSVEPQGGNTIYF. The DNA of the CDR3 is TGCAGCGTTGAACCACAGGGGGGAAACACCATATATTTT. V is TRBV29-1 and J is TRBJ1-3; 7 bases are a match to TRBD1. CDR3 length: 13 amino acids. Germline V gene data show CDR1 as SQVTM and CDR2 as ANQGSEA. J gave up 4 bases and V 2 bases, and 2 bases lay outside the gene matches. Looking up the rest from reference TRBV29-1 and TRBJ1-3 gives the full variable domain: SAVISQKPSRDICQRGTSLTIQCQVDSQVTMMFWYRQQPGQSLTLIATANQGSEATYESGFVIDKFPISRPNLTFSTLTVSNMSPEDSSIYLCSVEPQGGNTIYFGEGSWLTVV.

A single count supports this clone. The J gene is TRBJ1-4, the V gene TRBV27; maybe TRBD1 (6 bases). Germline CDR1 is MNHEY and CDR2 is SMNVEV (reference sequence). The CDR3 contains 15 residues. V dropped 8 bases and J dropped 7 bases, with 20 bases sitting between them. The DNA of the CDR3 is TGTGCCAGCCGGGAGATAGGGGGGAGGGGTGAAAAACTGTTTTTT. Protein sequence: CASREIGGRGEKLFF.

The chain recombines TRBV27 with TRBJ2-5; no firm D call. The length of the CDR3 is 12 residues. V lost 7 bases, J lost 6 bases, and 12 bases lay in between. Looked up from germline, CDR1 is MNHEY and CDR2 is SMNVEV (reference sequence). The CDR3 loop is CASTPTMQTQYF. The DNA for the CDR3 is TGTGCCAGCACCCCCACGATGCAGACCCAGTACTTC.

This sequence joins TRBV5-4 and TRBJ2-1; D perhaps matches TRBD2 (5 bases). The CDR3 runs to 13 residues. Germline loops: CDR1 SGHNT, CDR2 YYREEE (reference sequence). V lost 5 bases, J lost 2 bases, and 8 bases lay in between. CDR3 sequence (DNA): TGTGCCAGCAGTGGGGAGACCTACAATGAGCAGTTCTTC. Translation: CASSGETYNEQFF.

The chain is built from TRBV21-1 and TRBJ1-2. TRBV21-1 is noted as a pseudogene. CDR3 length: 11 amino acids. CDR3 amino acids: CASPNHYGYTF. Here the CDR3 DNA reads TGTGCCAGCCCGAACCACTATGGCTACACCTTC.

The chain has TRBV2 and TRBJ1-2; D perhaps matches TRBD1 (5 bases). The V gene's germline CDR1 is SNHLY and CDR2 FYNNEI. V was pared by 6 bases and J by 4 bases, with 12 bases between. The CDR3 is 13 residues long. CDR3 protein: CASRGTDLYGYTF. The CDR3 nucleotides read TGTGCCAGCAGGGGGACGGACCTCTATGGCTACACCTTC.

The CDR3 loop is CASSPGTGVAEKLFF. Written as DNA, the CDR3 is TGTGCCAGCAGCCCGGGGACAGGGGTGGCTGAAAAACTGTTTTTT. The chain recombines TRBV7-9 with TRBJ1-4; 10 bases agree with TRBD1. The CDR3 spans 15 residues. J lost 7 bases, V lost 5 bases, and 7 bases had no gene match. Germline CDR1 reads SEHNR; CDR2 reads FQNEAQ (reference sequence).

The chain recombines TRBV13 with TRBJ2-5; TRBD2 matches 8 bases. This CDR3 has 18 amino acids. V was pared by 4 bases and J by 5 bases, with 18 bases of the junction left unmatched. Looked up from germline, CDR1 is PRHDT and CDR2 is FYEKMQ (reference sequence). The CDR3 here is CASSSRGAGGRRGETQYF. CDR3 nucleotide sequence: TGTGCCAGCAGCTCCAGGGGTGCTGGCGGGAGGAGGGGTGAGACCCAGTACTTC.

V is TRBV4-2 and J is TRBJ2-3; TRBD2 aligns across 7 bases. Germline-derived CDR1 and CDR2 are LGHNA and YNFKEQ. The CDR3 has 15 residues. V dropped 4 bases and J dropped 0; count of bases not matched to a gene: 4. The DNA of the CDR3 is TGTGCCAGCAGCCCGGGGGGTAAAAGCACAGATACGCAGTATTTT. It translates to CASSPGGKSTDTQYF.

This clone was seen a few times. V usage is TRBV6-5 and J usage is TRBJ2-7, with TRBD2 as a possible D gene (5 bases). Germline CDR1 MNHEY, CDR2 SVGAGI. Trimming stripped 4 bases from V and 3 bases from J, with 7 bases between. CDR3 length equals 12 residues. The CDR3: CASSSRDYEQYF. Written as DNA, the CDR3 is TGTGCCAGCAGTTCCCGGGACTACGAGCAGTACTTC.

CDR3 bases: TGTGCCAGCAGCTTAGTTTCCCCCGGATTCTCTGGAAACACCATATATTTT. It encodes CASSLVSPGFSGNTIYF. J is TRBJ1-3 and V is TRBV7-8; no clear D. V shed 1 base and J shed 0 bases, with 13 bases lying between them. CDR1 and CDR2 (germline): SGHVS, FQNEAQ. CDR3 length equals 17 residues. Combining the CDR3 with reference TRBV7-8 and TRBJ1-3 gives the whole variable domain GAGVSQSPRYKVAKRGQDVALRCDPISGHVSLFWYQQALGQGPEFLTYFQNEAQLDKSGLPSDRFFAERPEGSVSTLKIQRTQQEDSAVYLCASSLVSPGFSGNTIYFGEGSWLTVV.

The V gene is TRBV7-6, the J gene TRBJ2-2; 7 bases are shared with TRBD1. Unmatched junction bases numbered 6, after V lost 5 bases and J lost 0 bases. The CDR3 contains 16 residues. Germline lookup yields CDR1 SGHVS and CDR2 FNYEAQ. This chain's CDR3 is CASSPRQGTNTGELFF. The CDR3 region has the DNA TGTGCCAGCAGCCCACGACAGGGTACGAACACCGGGGAGCTGTTTTTT.

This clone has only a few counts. The CDR3 DNA sequence: TGCGCCAGCAGCCAGCTTTCCGGGACAGGGGATGGCTACACCTTC. Amino acid sequence: CASSQLSGTGDGYTF. The rearrangement links TRBV4-1 to TRBJ1-2; 10 nucleotides match TRBD1. The V segment lost 3 bases and the J segment 6 bases; nucleotides outside the gene matches: 7. CDR3 length: 15 amino acids. Per germline, CDR1 MGHRA and CDR2 YSYEKL.

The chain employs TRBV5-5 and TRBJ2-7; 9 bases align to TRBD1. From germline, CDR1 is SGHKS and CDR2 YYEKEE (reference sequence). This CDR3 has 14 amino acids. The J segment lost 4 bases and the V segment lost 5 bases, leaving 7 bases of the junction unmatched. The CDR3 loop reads CASRLTGGKYEQYF. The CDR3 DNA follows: TGTGCCAGCAGGTTAACAGGGGGCAAGTACGAGCAGTACTTC.

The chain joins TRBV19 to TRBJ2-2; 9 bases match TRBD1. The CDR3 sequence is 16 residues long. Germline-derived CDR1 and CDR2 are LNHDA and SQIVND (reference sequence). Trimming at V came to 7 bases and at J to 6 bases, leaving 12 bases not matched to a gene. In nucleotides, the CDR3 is TGTGCCAGTACCTTAGGTGGGACAGGGTTGCCCGGGGAGCTGTTTTTT. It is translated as CASTLGGTGLPGELFF.

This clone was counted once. The chain's CDR3 is CASSVRTTGGNEQFF. The CDR3 coding sequence is TGTGCCAGCAGCGTCCGGACTACCGGGGGGAATGAGCAGTTCTTC. The chain joins TRBV11-3 to TRBJ2-1, with TRBD2 identical over 7 bases. The CDR3 runs 15 residues. The V gene's germline CDR1 is SGHNT and CDR2 YENEEA. Trimming at V came to 5 bases and at J to 7 bases, leaving 11 bases not matched to a gene.

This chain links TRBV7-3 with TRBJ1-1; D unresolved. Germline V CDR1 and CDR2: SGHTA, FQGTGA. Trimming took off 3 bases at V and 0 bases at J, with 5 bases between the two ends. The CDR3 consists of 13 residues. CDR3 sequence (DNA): TGTGCCAGCAGCTTTAGCTTGAACACTGAAGCTTTCTTT. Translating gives CASSFSLNTEAFF.

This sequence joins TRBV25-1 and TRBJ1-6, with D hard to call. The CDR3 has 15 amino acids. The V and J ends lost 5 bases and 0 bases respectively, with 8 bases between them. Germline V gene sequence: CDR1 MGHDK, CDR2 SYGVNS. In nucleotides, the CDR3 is TGTGCCAGCAGTCGGCAGGACTCCTATAATTCACCCCTCCACTTT. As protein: CASSRQDSYNSPLHF. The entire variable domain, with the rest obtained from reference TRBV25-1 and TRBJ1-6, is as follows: EADIYQTPRYLVIGTGKKITLECSQTMGHDKMYWYQQDPGMELHLIHYSYGVNSTEKGDLSSESTVSRIRTEHFPLTLESARPSHTSQYLCASSRQDSYNSPLHFGNGTRLTVT.

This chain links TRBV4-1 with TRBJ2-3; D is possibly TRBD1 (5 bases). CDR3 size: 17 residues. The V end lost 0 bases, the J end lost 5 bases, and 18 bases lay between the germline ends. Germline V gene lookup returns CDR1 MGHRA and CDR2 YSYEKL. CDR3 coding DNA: TGCGCCAGCAGCCAAGAAACCCCAGGGCGAGTAGGAGATACGCAGTATTTT. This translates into CASSQETPGRVGDTQYF.

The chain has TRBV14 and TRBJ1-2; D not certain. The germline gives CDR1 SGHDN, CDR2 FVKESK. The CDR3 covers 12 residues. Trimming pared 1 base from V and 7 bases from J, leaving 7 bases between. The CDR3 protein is CASSQVVGGYTF. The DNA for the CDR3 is TGTGCCAGCAGCCAAGTGGTCGGTGGCTACACCTTC.

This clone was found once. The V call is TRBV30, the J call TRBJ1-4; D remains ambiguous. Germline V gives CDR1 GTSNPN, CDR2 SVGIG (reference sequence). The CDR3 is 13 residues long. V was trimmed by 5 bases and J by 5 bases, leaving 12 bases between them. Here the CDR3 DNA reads TGTGCCTGGTCGACGGAGGGCAATGAAAAACTGTTTTTT. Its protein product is CAWSTEGNEKLFF.

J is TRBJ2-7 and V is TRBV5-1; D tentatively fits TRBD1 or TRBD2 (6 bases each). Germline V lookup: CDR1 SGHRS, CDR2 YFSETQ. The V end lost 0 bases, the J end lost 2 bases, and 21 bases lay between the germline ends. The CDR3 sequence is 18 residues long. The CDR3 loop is CASSLARRGTPLAYEQYF. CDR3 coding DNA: TGCGCCAGCAGCTTGGCGCGGAGGGGGACACCACTTGCCTACGAGCAGTACTTC.

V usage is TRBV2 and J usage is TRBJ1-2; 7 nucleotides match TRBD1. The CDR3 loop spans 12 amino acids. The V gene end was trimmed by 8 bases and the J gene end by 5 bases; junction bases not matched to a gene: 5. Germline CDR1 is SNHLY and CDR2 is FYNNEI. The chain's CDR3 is CASLTGNYGYTF. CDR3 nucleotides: TGTGCCAGCCTGACAGGGAATTATGGCTACACCTTC. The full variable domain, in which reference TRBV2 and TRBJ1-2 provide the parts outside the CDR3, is EPEVTQTPSHQVTQMGQEVILRCVPISNHLYFYWYRQILGQKVEFLVSFYNNEISEKSEIFDDQFSVERPDGSNFTLKIRSTKLEDSAMYFCASLTGNYGYTFGSGTRLTVV.

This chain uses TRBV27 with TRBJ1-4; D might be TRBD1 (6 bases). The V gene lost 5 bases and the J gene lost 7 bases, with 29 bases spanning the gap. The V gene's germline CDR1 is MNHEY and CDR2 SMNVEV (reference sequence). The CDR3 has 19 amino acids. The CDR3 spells CASSHLGEGVLYLSEKLFF. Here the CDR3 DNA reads TGTGCCAGCAGTCACCTTGGCGAGGGGGTTCTTTACTTAAGTGAAAAACTGTTTTTT.